This TCR beta chain was profiled in a study of shared clonotypes between healthy human individuals. Study-wide context: Every donor yielded three CD4 naive, three CD4 memory, two CD8 naive and one CD8 memory plate.

V shed 5 bases and J shed 0 bases, with 14 bases lying between them. The CDR3 consists of 16 residues. The germline V gene encodes CDR1 MNHEY and CDR2 SMNVEV (reference sequence). The assay was immunoSEQ multiplex PCR, and TCRdb's table has in-frame clones only and misses some. The sample has fewer than 700,000 clones, about 95% seen once. Study-wide findings and caveats: Clonotype sharing across a handful of donors was observed for about 4.8% of naive CD4 clonotypes.

Of note for this clone: Its antigen is unidentified.

In the naive CD8 group, cells lacked CD45RO and were positively selected for CCR7, so terminally differentiated effector memory CD45RA+ cells were left out. This clonotype was sampled from a woman in her thirties in good health. The sample taken for sequencing was naive CD8+ T cells sorted from blood. This chain joins TRBV27 and TRBJ2-1; no clear D. The DNA for the CDR3 is TGTGCCAGCAGTCCCCGTTTAGTCTCCTCCTACAATGAGCAGTTCTTC. This sequence encodes CASSPRLVSSYNEQFF.